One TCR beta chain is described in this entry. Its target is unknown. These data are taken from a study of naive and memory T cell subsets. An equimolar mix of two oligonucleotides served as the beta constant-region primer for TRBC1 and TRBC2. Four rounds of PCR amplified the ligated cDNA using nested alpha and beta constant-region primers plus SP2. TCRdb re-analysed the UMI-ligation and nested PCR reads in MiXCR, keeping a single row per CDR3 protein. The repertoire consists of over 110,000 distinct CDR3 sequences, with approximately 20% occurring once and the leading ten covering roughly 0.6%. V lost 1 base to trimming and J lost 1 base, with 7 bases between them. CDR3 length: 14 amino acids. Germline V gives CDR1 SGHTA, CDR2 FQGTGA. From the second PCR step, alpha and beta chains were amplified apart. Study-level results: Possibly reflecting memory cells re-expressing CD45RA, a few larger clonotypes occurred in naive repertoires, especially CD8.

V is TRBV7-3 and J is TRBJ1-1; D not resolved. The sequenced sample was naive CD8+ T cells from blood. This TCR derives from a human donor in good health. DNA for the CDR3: TGTGCCAGCAGCTTAAATTTGGCGAACACTGAAGCTTTCTTT. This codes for CASSLNLANTEAFF.